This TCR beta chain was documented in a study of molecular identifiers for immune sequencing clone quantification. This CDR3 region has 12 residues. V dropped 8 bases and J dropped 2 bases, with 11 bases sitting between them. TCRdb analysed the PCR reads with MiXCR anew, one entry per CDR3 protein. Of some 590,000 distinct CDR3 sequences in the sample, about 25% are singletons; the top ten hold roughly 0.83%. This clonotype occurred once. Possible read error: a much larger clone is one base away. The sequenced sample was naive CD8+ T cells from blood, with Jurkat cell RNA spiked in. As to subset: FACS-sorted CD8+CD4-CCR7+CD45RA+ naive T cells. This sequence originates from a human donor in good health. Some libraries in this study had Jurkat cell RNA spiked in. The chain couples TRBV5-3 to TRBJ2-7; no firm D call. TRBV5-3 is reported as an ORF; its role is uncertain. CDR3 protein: CASNPTPYEQYF. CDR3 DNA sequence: TGTGCCAGCAACCCCACACCCTACGAGCAGTACTTC.